The clone carrying this T cell receptor (beta chain) appeared many times. The germline CDR1 and CDR2 sequences are MGHRA and YSYEKL. V was trimmed by 4 bases and J by 5 bases, leaving 17 bases between them. The CDR3 sequence is 15 residues long. This sample stems from a study of molecular identifiers for immune sequencing clone quantification. Previously reported methods and listed TCR primers produced the bulk TCR libraries. TCRdb reprocessed the PCR reads with MiXCR, giving one entry per CDR3 protein. The repertoire holds some 41,000 distinct CDR3 sequences, with nearly 25% as singletons. This TCR derives from a human donor in good health. Some libraries in this study had Jurkat cell RNA spiked in. Sequenced sample: naive CD8+ T cells from blood, with Jurkat cell RNA spiked in. As to subset: FACS-sorted CD8+CD4-CCR7+CD45RA+ naive T cells. The chain links TRBV4-1 to TRBJ1-2, with D unclear. CDR3 sequence: CASSPTLGPRYGYTF. CDR3 DNA sequence: TGCGCCAGCAGCCCGACCCTAGGGCCTAGATATGGCTACACCTTC.